What follows are 18 T cell receptor beta chains derived from one specimen sequenced in a study of blood T cell repertoires in COVID-19. The repertoire was sequenced with immunoSEQ multiplex PCR; TCRdb's copy has only in-frame clones and lacks some. The sample contains about 280,000 clones, approximately 86% of which appear only once. Sequencing used peripheral blood. The receptors come from a woman in her 30s who had recovered from COVID-19.

The gene calls are TRBV3-1 (or the pseudogene TRBV3-2) and TRBJ2-7; 8 bases are a match to TRBD2. V gave up 0 bases and J gave up 4 bases; unmatched junction bases: 20. Germline V gene data show CDR1 as LGHDT and CDR2 as YNNKEL (reference sequence). The CDR3 consists of 20 residues. CDR3 sequence: CASSQDWYSRGLAAQYEQYF. The DNA of the CDR3 is TGTGCCAGCAGCCAAGATTGGTACAGTAGAGGACTAGCAGCCCAATACGAGCAGTACTTC.

This clone is a singleton in its sample. V is TRBV10-3 and J is TRBJ2-4, with 10 bases fitting TRBD1. Germline trimming cut 9 bases from V and 9 bases from J; bases unmatched to any gene: 8. There are 13 residues in the CDR3. Germline V gene sequence: CDR1 ENHRY, CDR2 SYGVKD. CDR3 nucleotide sequence: TGTGCCATAGGACAGGGGGGCTTCGGCATTCAGTACTTC. It specifies CAIGQGGFGIQYF.

The chain uses TRBV25-1 and TRBJ1-1, with a weak D call TRBD1 (5 bases). The length of the CDR3 is 11 residues. The V and J ends lost 8 bases and 1 base respectively, with 5 bases between them. Germline V gives CDR1 MGHDK, CDR2 SYGVNS. The CDR3 loop is CASGANTEAFF. The CDR3 DNA sequence: TGTGCCAGCGGGGCGAACACTGAAGCTTTCTTT.

The J gene is TRBJ2-7, the V gene TRBV6-5; D might be TRBD2 (6 bases). V was cut by 6 bases and J by 3 bases, with 12 bases left in between. CDR1 is MNHEY, CDR2 SVGAGI, per germline. The CDR3 is 13 amino acids. The DNA of the CDR3 is TGTGCCAGCAGCTCCCACGGGGGCTACGAGCAGTACTTC. This translates into CASSSHGGYEQYF.

The CDR3 DNA reads TGTGCCAGTAGTACCCCGAACAGGGATCGTGAAGCTTTCTTT. Amino acids: CASSTPNRDREAFF. The chain joins TRBV19 to TRBJ1-1; TRBD1 is a possible D gene (6 bases). The CDR3 has 14 residues. V dropped 4 bases and J dropped 7 bases, with 16 bases sitting between them. Germline V gives CDR1 LNHDA, CDR2 SQIVND (reference sequence).

The V and J genes are TRBV5-8 and TRBJ1-5, with 12 positions matching TRBD1. With V trimmed by 4 bases and J by 6 bases, 14 bases remained unmatched. There are 18 residues in the CDR3. Per germline, CDR1 SGHTS and CDR2 YDEGEE. This CDR3 is CASSLGTGGAEGAQPQHF. The CDR3 region has the DNA TGTGCCAGCAGCCTCGGGACAGGGGGCGCCGAAGGCGCTCAGCCCCAGCATTTT.

The V and J genes are TRBV2 and TRBJ2-5; 8 nucleotides line up with TRBD1. J lost 6 bases, V lost 1 base, and 13 bases had no gene match. Germline V lookup: CDR1 SNHLY, CDR2 FYNNEI. This CDR3 has 17 amino acids. The CDR3 here is CASSEGETGAGRKTQYF. CDR3 coding DNA: TGTGCCAGCAGTGAAGGAGAGACAGGGGCGGGTAGGAAGACCCAGTACTTC. The full variable domain, rest sourced from reference TRBV2 and TRBJ2-5, is EPEVTQTPSHQVTQMGQEVILRCVPISNHLYFYWYRQILGQKVEFLVSFYNNEISEKSEIFDDQFSVERPDGSNFTLKIRSTKLEDSAMYFCASSEGETGAGRKTQYFGPGTRLLVL.

J is TRBJ2-1 and V is TRBV5-6; D possibly corresponds to TRBD1 (6 bases). Germline V gene data show CDR1 as SGHDT and CDR2 as YYEEEE. The V gene lost 0 bases and the J gene lost 3 bases, with 13 bases spanning the gap. The CDR3 has 16 residues. The CDR3 loop is CASSLGPGANYNEQFF. CDR3 in DNA: TGTGCCAGCAGCTTGGGGCCAGGGGCAAACTACAATGAGCAGTTCTTC.

V gene TRBV29-1 combines with J gene TRBJ2-7; D gene ambiguous. Trimming took off 7 bases at V and 2 bases at J, with 9 bases between the two ends. Germline values: CDR1 SQVTM, CDR2 ANQGSEA. The CDR3 loop spans 11 amino acids. The CDR3 DNA follows: TGCAGCGCCCTTCGAGCCTACGAGCAGTACTTC. Translating it yields CSALRAYEQYF.

This clone has a single count. The gene calls are TRBV28 and TRBJ1-4, with D possibly matching TRBD1 (5 bases). Trimming stripped 3 bases from V and 13 bases from J, with 27 bases between. The CDR3 extends over 17 amino acids. From germline, CDR1 is MDHEN and CDR2 SYDVKM. This CDR3 reads CASSFWSTDSIYEVLFF. The CDR3, as DNA: TGTGCCAGCAGTTTCTGGAGTACCGACAGTATCTATGAAGTACTGTTTTTT.

The table lists this clone with many counts. The chain joins TRBV3-1 (or the pseudogene TRBV3-2) to TRBJ1-3; tentative D call: TRBD1 (6 bases). The CDR3 spans 15 residues. Germline values: CDR1 LGHDT, CDR2 YNNKEL (reference sequence). V lost 3 bases, J lost 4 bases, and 13 bases lay in between. As DNA, the CDR3 is TGTGCCAGCAGCCAGCGGACAGTCTACGGAAACACCATATATTTT. This codes for CASSQRTVYGNTIYF.

V usage is TRBV7-9 and J usage is TRBJ1-1; D call uncertain. In germline, CDR1 is SEHNR, CDR2 FQNEAQ (reference sequence). Trimming pared 5 bases from V and 7 bases from J, leaving 14 bases between. The length of the CDR3 is 13 residues. The CDR3 DNA sequence: TGTGCCAGCAGCGCCCACGGGAGCCTTGAAGCTTTCTTT. Amino acid sequence: CASSAHGSLEAFF.

V usage is TRBV19 and J usage is TRBJ1-6; D gene unclear. The germline CDR1 and CDR2 sequences are LNHDA and SQIVND (reference sequence). The V and J ends lost 5 bases and 0 bases respectively, with 11 bases between them. This CDR3 spans 16 amino acids. Here the CDR3 reads CASSQDLSSYNSPLHF. Written as DNA, the CDR3 is TGTGCCAGTAGTCAGGACTTGAGCTCCTATAATTCACCCCTCCACTTT.

The CDR3 DNA reads as TGTGCCAGCAGCCCTAGCTTAGACAAGAACTATGGCTACACCTTC. The encoded protein is CASSPSLDKNYGYTF. The chain recombines TRBV3-1 (or the pseudogene TRBV3-2) with TRBJ1-2; D is unresolved. Germline CDR1 reads LGHDT; CDR2 reads YNNKEL (reference sequence). The CDR3 sequence is 15 residues long. The V and J ends lost 4 bases and 2 bases respectively, with 14 bases between them.

V gene TRBV30 combines with J gene TRBJ1-4; possibly TRBD1 for D (5 bases). The germline V gene has CDR1 GTSNPN and CDR2 SVGIG (reference sequence). CDR3 size: 11 residues. The V gene lost 2 bases and the J gene lost 11 bases, with 9 bases spanning the gap. CDR3 bases: TGTGCCTGGAGTTCAGGGTCTAAACTGTTTTTT. It is translated as CAWSSGSKLFF.

The chain joins TRBV27 to TRBJ2-7, with no clear D. Germline V gene sequence: CDR1 MNHEY, CDR2 SMNVEV (reference sequence). The CDR3 contains 13 residues. V was pared by 5 bases and J by 4 bases, with 12 bases between. The CDR3 spells CASSLGSAYEQYF. DNA of the CDR3: TGTGCCAGCAGTCTAGGTTCGGCTTACGAGCAGTACTTC.

This clone came up once. V and J are TRBV7-9 and TRBJ2-5; the D gene is possibly TRBD1 (6 bases). The V gene's germline CDR1 is SEHNR and CDR2 FQNEAQ (reference sequence). V gave up 5 bases and J gave up 1 base, with 20 bases separating them. The CDR3 totals 17 residues. The CDR3 sequence is CASSPYGGGITQETQYF. CDR3 sequence (DNA): TGTGCCAGCAGCCCCTACGGTGGGGGCATCACCCAAGAGACCCAGTACTTC.

The chain combines TRBV4-1 with TRBJ2-7, with TRBD1 matching 7 bases. The CDR3 covers 15 residues. From germline, CDR1 is MGHRA and CDR2 YSYEKL. V lost 1 base to trimming and J lost 7 bases; unmatched junction nucleotides: 10. DNA for the CDR3: TGCGCCAGCAGCCAAGTGGACAGGACTCCGGGGGAGCAGTACTTC. It is translated as CASSQVDRTPGEQYF.